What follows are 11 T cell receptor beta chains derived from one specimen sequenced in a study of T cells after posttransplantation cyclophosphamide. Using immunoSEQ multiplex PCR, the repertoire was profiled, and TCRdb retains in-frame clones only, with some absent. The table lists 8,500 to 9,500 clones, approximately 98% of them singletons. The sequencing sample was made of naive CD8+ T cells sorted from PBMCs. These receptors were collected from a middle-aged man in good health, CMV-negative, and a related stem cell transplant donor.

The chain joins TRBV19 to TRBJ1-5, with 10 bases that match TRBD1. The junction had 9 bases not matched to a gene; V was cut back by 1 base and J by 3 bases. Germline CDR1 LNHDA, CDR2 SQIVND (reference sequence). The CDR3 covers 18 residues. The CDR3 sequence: CASSIVGTGAFSNQPQHF. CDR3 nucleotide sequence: TGTGCCAGTAGTATAGTCGGGACAGGGGCCTTCTCCAATCAGCCCCAGCATTTT.

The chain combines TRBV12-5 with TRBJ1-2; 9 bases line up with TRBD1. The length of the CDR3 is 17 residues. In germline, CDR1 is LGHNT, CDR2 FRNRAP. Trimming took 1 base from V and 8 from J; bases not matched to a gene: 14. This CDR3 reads CASGLGITGGASYGYTF. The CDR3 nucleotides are TGTGCTAGTGGTTTGGGCATAACAGGGGGCGCGTCTTACGGCTACACCTTC.

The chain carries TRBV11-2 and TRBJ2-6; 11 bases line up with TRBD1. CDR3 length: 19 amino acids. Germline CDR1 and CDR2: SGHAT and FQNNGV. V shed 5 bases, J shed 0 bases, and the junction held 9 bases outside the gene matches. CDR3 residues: CASSTNGQGASSGANVLTF. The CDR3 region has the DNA TGTGCCAGCAGCACCAACGGACAGGGGGCCAGCTCTGGGGCCAACGTCCTGACTTTC.

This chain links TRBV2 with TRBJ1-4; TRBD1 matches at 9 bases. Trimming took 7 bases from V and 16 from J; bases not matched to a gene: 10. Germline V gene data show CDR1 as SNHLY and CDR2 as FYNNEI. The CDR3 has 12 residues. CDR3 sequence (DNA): TGTGCCAGCATTCGAACTCCGGGACAGGGGTTTTTT. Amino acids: CASIRTPGQGFF.

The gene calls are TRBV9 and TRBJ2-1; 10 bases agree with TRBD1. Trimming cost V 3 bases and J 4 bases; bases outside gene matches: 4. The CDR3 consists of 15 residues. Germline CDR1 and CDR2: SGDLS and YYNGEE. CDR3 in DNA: TGTGCCAGCAGCGGGGGACAGGGGAGATACAATGAGCAGTTCTTC. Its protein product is CASSGGQGRYNEQFF.

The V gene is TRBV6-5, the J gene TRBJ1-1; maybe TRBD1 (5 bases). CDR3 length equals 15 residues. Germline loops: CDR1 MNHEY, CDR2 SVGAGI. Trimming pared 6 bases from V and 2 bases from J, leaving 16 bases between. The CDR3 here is CASRLREGFNTEAFF. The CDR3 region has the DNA TGTGCCAGCAGGCTCCGGGAGGGGTTTAACACTGAAGCTTTCTTT.

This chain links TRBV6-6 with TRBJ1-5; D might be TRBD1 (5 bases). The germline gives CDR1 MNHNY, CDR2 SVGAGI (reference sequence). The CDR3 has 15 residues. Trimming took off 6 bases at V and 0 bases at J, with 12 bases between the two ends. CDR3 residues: CASRGAEYSNQPQHF. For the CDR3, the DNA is TGTGCCAGCAGAGGGGCAGAATATAGCAATCAGCCCCAGCATTTT.

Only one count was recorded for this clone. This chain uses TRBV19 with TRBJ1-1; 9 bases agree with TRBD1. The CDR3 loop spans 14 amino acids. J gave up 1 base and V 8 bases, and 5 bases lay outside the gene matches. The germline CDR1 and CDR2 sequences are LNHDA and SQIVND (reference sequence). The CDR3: CASFQTGGNTEAFF. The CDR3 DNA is TGTGCCAGTTTTCAGACAGGGGGGAACACTGAAGCTTTCTTT.

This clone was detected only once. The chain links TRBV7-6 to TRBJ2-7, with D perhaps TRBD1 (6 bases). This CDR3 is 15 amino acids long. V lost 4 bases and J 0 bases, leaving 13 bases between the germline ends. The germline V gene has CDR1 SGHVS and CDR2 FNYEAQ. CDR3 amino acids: CASSSRTASSYEQYF. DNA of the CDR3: TGTGCCAGCAGCTCCCGGACAGCCAGCTCCTACGAGCAGTACTTC.

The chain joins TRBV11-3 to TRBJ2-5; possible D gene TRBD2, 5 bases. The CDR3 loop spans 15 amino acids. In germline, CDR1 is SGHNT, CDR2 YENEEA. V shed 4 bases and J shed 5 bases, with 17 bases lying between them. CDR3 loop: CASSSPFEGPETQYF. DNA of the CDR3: TGTGCCAGCAGCTCACCATTTGAGGGCCCTGAGACCCAGTACTTC.

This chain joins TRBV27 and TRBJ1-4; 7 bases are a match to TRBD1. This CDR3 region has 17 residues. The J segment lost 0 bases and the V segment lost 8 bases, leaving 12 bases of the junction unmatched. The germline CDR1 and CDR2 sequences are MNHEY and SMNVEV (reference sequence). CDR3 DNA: TGTGCCAGCGGACAGGAACGCCACTTTGCAACTAATGAAAAACTGTTTTTT. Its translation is CASGQERHFATNEKLFF. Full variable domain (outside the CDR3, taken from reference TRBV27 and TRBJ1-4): EAQVTQNPRYLITVTGKKLTVTCSQNMNHEYMSWYRQDPGLGLRQIYYSMNVEVTDKGDVPEGYKVSRKEKRNFPLILESPSPNQTSLYFCASGQERHFATNEKLFFGSGTQLSVL.